The source of this TCR beta chain is a study of shared clonotypes between healthy human individuals. Study-wide background: The study drew on a couple of women and a few men aged 18 to 49 as donors. Broader study findings: Clonotypes which were not shared had lower generation probabilities than clonotypes that all four donors shared.

The CDR3 runs to 15 residues. Per germline, CDR1 MNHNS and CDR2 SASEGT. J lost 4 bases, V lost 3 bases, and 4 bases had no gene match. Sequenced by immunoSEQ multiplex PCR; TCRdb stores in-frame clones only, minus some. Among about 190,000 clones, 66% were seen once, and the ten largest hold under 11%. Remarks on this clone: The antigen is unknown.

This sequence was found in a man aged 25-45 years in good health. The gene calls are TRBV6-1 and TRBJ2-7; 12 bases align to TRBD2. Sequencing was done on a sample of memory CD4+ T cells sorted from blood. Regarding subset: CD45RA-negative fraction. CDR3 nucleotides: TGTGCCAGCAGTGAGAGACTAGCGGGAGCATACGAGCAGTACTTC. Translation gives CASSERLAGAYEQYF.